Following are 10 T cell receptor beta chains from one sample sequenced in a study of T cell responses to AZD1222 COVID-19 vaccine. Repertoires were generated with immunoSEQ multiplex PCR, while TCRdb's copy carries only in-frame clones and drops some. The data contain approximately 100,000 clones, 70% to 90% of them singletons. Source: peripheral blood, taken 28 days after the second AZD1222 dose. Source of these receptors: an adult who received the AZD1222 COVID-19 vaccine.

V and J are TRBV2 and TRBJ1-1; D gene ambiguous. Germline-derived CDR1 and CDR2 are SNHLY and FYNNEI. The V and J ends lost 0 bases and 2 bases respectively, with 10 bases between them. This CDR3 contains 15 residues. CDR3 coding DNA: TGTGCCAGCAGTGAAGCGCTAGGTGGTAACACTGAAGCTTTCTTT. This encodes CASSEALGGNTEAFF.

The chain employs TRBV6-5 and TRBJ2-2; TRBD1 matches at 11 bases. The length of the CDR3 is 15 residues. V shed 1 base, J shed 6 bases, and the junction held 1 base outside the gene matches. Germline V gene lookup returns CDR1 MNHEY and CDR2 SVGAGI. The CDR3: CASSYWTGGSGELFF. Here the CDR3 DNA reads TGTGCCAGCAGTTACTGGACAGGGGGCTCCGGGGAGCTGTTTTTT.

This clone has just one count. The genes are TRBV24-1 and TRBJ1-1; D gene unclear. Germline V gene sequence: CDR1 KGHDR, CDR2 SFDVKD. V lost 9 bases to trimming and J lost 5 bases, with 12 bases between them. CDR3 size: 12 residues. Here the CDR3 DNA reads TGTGCCACCGGGTCCCGGCGGACTGAAGCTTTCTTT. Amino acid sequence: CATGSRRTEAFF.

The table lists this clone with a count of one. The V call is TRBV5-4, the J call TRBJ2-1; D call uncertain. With 2 bases removed from V and 5 bases from J, the gap between germline ends came to 5 bases. CDR1 and CDR2 from the germline V gene are SGHNT and YYREEE (reference sequence). This CDR3 has 12 residues. The CDR3 DNA reads TGTGCCAGCAGCTTAAAGGACAATGAGCAGTTCTTC. Its translation: CASSLKDNEQFF. Together with reference TRBV5-4 and TRBJ2-1, the CDR3 gives the full variable domain: ETGVTQSPTHLIKTRGQQVTLRCSSQSGHNTVSWYQQALGQGPQFIFQYYREEENGRGNFPPRFSGLQFPNYSSELNVNALELDDSALYLCASSLKDNEQFFGPGTRLTVL.

The chain is built from TRBV6-1 and TRBJ1-5; unclear D gene. The CDR3 has 14 amino acids. Trimming shortened V by 2 bases and J by 5 bases, and 10 bases separated the two germline ends. From germline, CDR1 is MNHNS and CDR2 SASEGT. CDR3 DNA: TGTGCCAGCAGTGAACACTTGTCAGATCAGCCCCAGCATTTT. Its protein is CASSEHLSDQPQHF.

The J gene is TRBJ1-5, the V gene TRBV7-8; D uncertain. There are 19 residues in the CDR3. CDR1 and CDR2 from the germline V gene are SGHVS and FQNEAQ. V gave up 0 bases and J gave up 0 bases, with 18 bases separating them. The CDR3 nucleotides read TGTGCCAGCAGCTTAGCATTCGGTGGTGGAGGAGTTAGCAATCAGCCCCAGCATTTT. Translating gives CASSLAFGGGGVSNQPQHF.

This clone was found once. The rearrangement joins TRBV2 to TRBJ2-1; D remains ambiguous. The CDR3 is made up of 14 amino acids. The germline CDR1 and CDR2 sequences are SNHLY and FYNNEI. The V end lost 2 bases, the J end lost 8 bases, and 13 bases lay between the germline ends. The CDR3 DNA reads TGTGCCAGCAGTGAAATCGGCCGGGTACATGAGCAGTTCTTC. Protein product: CASSEIGRVHEQFF.

The genes are TRBV30 and TRBJ2-1, with D maybe TRBD2 (5 bases). The CDR3 consists of 15 residues. The germline gives CDR1 GTSNPN, CDR2 SVGIG (reference sequence). V was clipped by 1 base and J by 0 bases, with 10 bases between them. CDR3 in amino acids: CAWSGLGSSYNEQFF. CDR3 nucleotide sequence: TGTGCCTGGAGTGGACTGGGGAGCTCCTACAATGAGCAGTTCTTC.

This chain links TRBV19 with TRBJ2-7; D possibly corresponds to TRBD1 (8 bases). Germline lookup yields CDR1 LNHDA and CDR2 SQIVND (reference sequence). V lost 7 bases and J 2 bases, leaving 15 bases between the germline ends. The CDR3 consists of 14 residues. In DNA form, the CDR3 reads TGTGCCAGTACGGACAGGGAGGGGGCCTACGAGCAGTACTTC. This translates into CASTDREGAYEQYF.

The chain couples TRBV19 to TRBJ2-1; D is ambiguous. Between the trimmed V and J ends, which lost 4 bases and 8 bases, there was a span of 15 bases. The CDR3 spans 14 residues. Germline CDR1 and CDR2: LNHDA and SQIVND (reference sequence). In nucleotides, the CDR3 is TGTGCCAGTAGTAAAATGAGCCCGGGCCATGAGCAGTTCTTC. It codes for CASSKMSPGHEQFF.